This T cell receptor (beta chain) originates from a study of T-cell reconstitution after alpha-beta-depleted transplantation in children. Study-level findings and limits: Among T cells one year after transplant, newly produced cells accounted for most counts and diversity.

Using unique molecular identifiers, the investigators prepared the TCRbeta library. TCRdb re-called the PCR reads through MiXCR, storing one row per CDR3 protein. In the table there are 6,500 or so distinct CDR3 sequences, about 10% of which are singletons. This clonotype was counted ten times or more. Its target is not known. Trimming at V came to 1 base and at J to 5 bases, leaving 23 bases not matched to a gene. The CDR3 runs to 21 residues. Germline V gene lookup returns CDR1 LGHDT and CDR2 YNNKEL (reference sequence). The rearrangement joins TRBV3-1 to TRBJ2-1; TRBD2 aligns across 7 bases. The sample in question was PBMCs, mostly from graft donor cells, obtained 180 days after TCRalphabeta/CD19-depleted stem cell transplant. This TCR came from a child younger than two who had a stem cell transplant for acute myeloid leukemia, so the T cells may come from the graft donor. The CDR3 bases are TGTGCCAGCAGCCAAGGCCACCCTGGTAGCGGGCAAAGCGGGTCGCACAATGAGCAGTTCTTC. This translates into CASSQGHPGSGQSGSHNEQFF.